What follows are 31 T cell receptor beta chains derived from one specimen sequenced in a study of post-analysis software for immune sequencing data. These receptors have no identified antigens. Study observations and caveats: The study found TRBV5-6, TRBV5-1 and TRBV20-1 among several TRBV segments more frequent in patients than controls.

Every TCR beta cDNA library bore unique molecular identifiers. Each CDR3 protein gets one entry after TCRdb re-called the PCR reads with MiXCR. The profile shows about 400,000 distinct CDR3 sequences, less than 35% of them singletons. Material: blood. The receptor source for this set is a girl aged 5-17 years with multiple sclerosis.

In this sample, this clonotype turned up a few times. This sequence joins TRBV7-3 and TRBJ2-3; a possible D gene is TRBD2 (5 bases). V lost 4 bases and J lost 5, with 10 bases in between. The length of the CDR3 is 13 residues. The V gene's germline CDR1 is SGHTA and CDR2 FQGTGA. CDR3: CASSYREGDTQYF. The CDR3 coding sequence is TGTGCCAGCAGCTATCGTGAGGGAGATACGCAGTATTTT.

The rearrangement uses TRBV9 and TRBJ2-5, with D possibly called TRBD1 or TRBD2 (5 bases each). Per the germline V gene, CDR1 is SGDLS and CDR2 is YYNGEE. The CDR3 runs 14 residues. V shed 3 bases and J shed 5 bases, with 14 bases lying between them. The CDR3 region has the DNA TGTGCCAGCAGCGCCCCTCGGGACGGTGAGACCCAGTACTTC. Its translation: CASSAPRDGETQYF.

This clonotype has a handful of counts. Germline is not matched at one junction end, which may reflect a read error. This chain links TRBV28 with TRBJ2-7; unclear D gene. This CDR3 has 15 residues. Germline CDR1 is MDHEN and CDR2 is SYDVKM. The CDR3 DNA reads TGTGCCTGCAGTTTATTCGCGTCGCGCTCCTACGAGCAGTACTTC. Protein: CACSLFASRSYEQYF.

Concerning this clonotype itself: Germline and junction disagree at one end, which may indicate a read error. The chain recombines TRBV6-1 with TRBJ2-2; 10 positions match TRBD2. CDR1 and CDR2 from the germline V gene are MNHNS and SASEGT. The CDR3 covers 17 residues. The CDR3 loop is CASSRTSGSSNAGELFF. CDR3 in DNA: TGTGCCAGCAGTCGGACTAGCGGATCCTCGAACGCCGGGGAGCTGTTTTTT.

The chain links TRBV29-1 to TRBJ1-2; TRBD1 agrees at 9 bases. This CDR3 is built from 14 residues. V shed 3 bases, J shed 3 bases, and the junction held 5 bases outside the gene matches. The germline gives CDR1 SQVTM, CDR2 ANQGSEA. This CDR3 is CSVDGDRDYYGYTF. DNA of the CDR3: TGCAGCGTTGATGGGGACAGGGACTACTATGGCTACACCTTC.

The chain recombines TRBV15 with TRBJ2-3, with D maybe TRBD2 (5 bases). The germline V gene has CDR1 LNHNV and CDR2 YYDKDF (reference sequence). V was shortened by 5 bases and J by 0 bases, with 12 bases between the two germline ends. The CDR3 covers 15 residues. CDR3 loop: CATSPGGGSTDTQYF. DNA for the CDR3: TGTGCCACCAGCCCCGGTGGAGGTAGCACAGATACGCAGTATTTT.

The chain recombines TRBV2 with TRBJ1-5; the D is unclear. CDR1 SNHLY and CDR2 FYNNEI come from the germline V gene. V was shortened by 7 bases and J by 1 base, with 11 bases between the two germline ends. The CDR3 length is 14 residues. CDR3 DNA: TGTGCCAGCACGGTATTGACCAGCAATCAGCCCCAGCATTTT. It is translated as CASTVLTSNQPQHF.

The sample holds a few counts of this clonotype. The CDR3 sequence is CSARVANAEAFF. CDR3 bases: TGCAGTGCTAGAGTGGCTAACGCTGAAGCTTTCTTT. The V and J genes are TRBV20-1 and TRBJ1-1; unclear D gene. The germline V gene has CDR1 DFQATT and CDR2 SNEGSKA (reference sequence). Deletions cut 1 base from V and 6 bases from J, with 9 bases between. This CDR3 has 12 residues.

V usage is TRBV6-5 and J usage is TRBJ2-2; D uncertain. The germline V gene encodes CDR1 MNHEY and CDR2 SVGAGI. V was pared by 6 bases and J by 0 bases, with 8 bases between. CDR3 length equals 14 residues. The CDR3 bases are TGTGCCAGCAGAGCGACAACGAACACCGGGGAGCTGTTTTTT. This encodes CASRATTNTGELFF.

The J gene is TRBJ2-6, the V gene TRBV7-6, with D perhaps matching TRBD2 (7 bases). CDR3 length equals 15 residues. Trimming left V 1 base short and J 11 bases short, with 15 bases between. The germline V gene encodes CDR1 SGHVS and CDR2 FNYEAQ. CDR3: CASSLGGGAFDVLTF. CDR3 DNA sequence: TGTGCCAGCAGCTTAGGGGGGGGGGCTTTTGACGTCCTGACTTTC.

This clonotype appeared many times. This rearrangement joins TRBV5-1 to TRBJ2-7, with 8 bases aligning to TRBD1. Trimming at V came to 4 bases and at J to 1 base, leaving 10 bases not matched to a gene. The CDR3 extends over 16 amino acids. CDR1 SGHRS and CDR2 YFSETQ come from the germline V gene. CDR3 DNA sequence: TGCGCCAGCAGCGAGGGACAGGTTATGGTTTCCTACGAGCAGTACTTC. Protein: CASSEGQVMVSYEQYF.

The gene calls are TRBV27 and TRBJ2-5; 14 bases agree with TRBD2. Near its end, the DNA agrees better with TRBJ2-7, so the J call may be wrong. Germline-derived CDR1 and CDR2 are MNHEY and SMNVEV (reference sequence). The CDR3 is 15 amino acids. The CDR3 sequence: CASSAGTSGGNEQYF. The CDR3 region has the DNA TGTGCCAGCAGCGCCGGGACTAGCGGGGGCAACGAGCAGTACTTC.

This clonotype was counted between two and nine times. The chain links TRBV5-5 to TRBJ2-1; no definite D call. This CDR3 has 16 residues. From germline, CDR1 is SGHKS and CDR2 YYEKEE (reference sequence). V was trimmed by 2 bases and J by 0 bases, leaving 12 bases between them. The CDR3 spells CASSFLPQASYNEQFF. In nucleotides, the CDR3 is TGTGCCAGCAGCTTTCTCCCCCAGGCCTCCTACAATGAGCAGTTCTTC.

V and J are TRBV6-6 and TRBJ2-1; D may match TRBD1 or TRBD2 (5 bases each). The CDR3 covers 14 residues. CDR1 is MNHNY, CDR2 SVGAGI, per germline (reference sequence). Between the trimmed V and J ends, which lost 2 bases and 5 bases, there was a span of 10 bases. CDR3 sequence: CASSYVGEHNEQFF. CDR3 DNA: TGTGCCAGCAGTTACGTGGGGGAGCACAATGAGCAGTTCTTC.

The gene calls are TRBV12-3 or TRBV12-4 and TRBJ1-4; 8 bases fit TRBD1. The CDR3 loop spans 15 amino acids. The trim removed 6 bases at V and 3 bases at J, leaving 6 bases unmatched. The CDR3 protein is CASRYQGAANEKLFF. In DNA, the CDR3 is TGTGCCAGCAGATACCAGGGGGCGGCTAATGAAAAACTGTTTTTT.

This clonotype was observed a few times. V usage is TRBV7-2 and J usage is TRBJ2-7; D remains unclear. Germline CDR1 is SGHTA and CDR2 is FQGNSA. This CDR3 spans 12 amino acids. V was trimmed by 3 bases and J by 7 bases, leaving 10 bases between them. The CDR3 region is CASSLDLGEQYF. The CDR3 DNA reads as TGTGCCAGCAGCTTGGACCTCGGAGAGCAGTACTTC.

This clonotype was recorded a few times. The V and J genes are TRBV29-1 and TRBJ1-1, with 7 bases identical to TRBD1. This CDR3 has 15 amino acids. Per germline, CDR1 SQVTM and CDR2 ANQGSEA. Trimming cost V 4 bases and J 6 bases; bases outside gene matches: 14. The CDR3: CSVVQGGRLPAEAFF. The CDR3 coding sequence is TGCAGCGTTGTCCAGGGGGGACGCCTACCAGCTGAAGCTTTCTTT. Based on the CDR3 plus reference TRBV29-1 and TRBJ1-1, the full variable domain is SAVISQKPSRDICQRGTSLTIQCQVDSQVTMMFWYRQQPGQSLTLIATANQGSEATYESGFVIDKFPISRPNLTFSTLTVSNMSPEDSSIYLCSVVQGGRLPAEAFFGQGTRLTVV.

To note about this clonotype: At one of its ends the junction is not consistent with the germline gene, which may arise from a read error. The chain carries TRBV20-1 and TRBJ2-1; 8 bases are a match to TRBD2. TRBJ2-7 matches the DNA end more closely, so the J call is doubtful. The CDR3 loop spans 17 amino acids. Germline assignment: CDR1 DFQATT and CDR2 SNEGSKA (reference sequence). CDR3 DNA: TGCGGTGCTAGAGATCGTACCGGGACTAGAGCCTACAATGAGCAGTACTTC. Translation gives CGARDRTGTRAYNEQYF.

This chain joins TRBV2 and TRBJ2-5; no reliable D call. The J call may be incorrect, as the DNA end agrees better with TRBJ2-7. Germline V gives CDR1 SNHLY, CDR2 FYNNEI. CDR3 size: 13 residues. CDR3 nucleotide sequence: TGTGCCAGCAGTGAAGCGCAGAGTGGCGAGCAGTACTTC. This sequence encodes CASSEAQSGEQYF.

About this clonotype: Possible read error: a much larger clone is one base away. The gene calls are TRBV4-2 and TRBJ2-3; D unresolved. CDR1 and CDR2 from the germline V gene are LGHNA and YNFKEQ. The CDR3 contains 16 residues. V lost 0 bases and J lost 6, with 16 bases in between. CDR3: CASSQDRMGGLDTQYF. The CDR3 DNA reads TGTGCCAGCAGCCAAGATCGTATGGGTGGCCTTGATACGCAGTATTTT.

This clonotype has only a few counts. The chain has TRBV3-1 and TRBJ2-7; D is unclear. V lost 0 bases and J 1 base, leaving 10 bases between the germline ends. From germline, CDR1 is LGHDT and CDR2 YNNKEL (reference sequence). The CDR3 has 15 residues. CDR3 bases: TGTGCCAGCAGCCAAGATTACGCATTATCCTACGAGCAGTACTTC. It translates to CASSQDYALSYEQYF.

The chain joins TRBV12-3 or TRBV12-4 to TRBJ2-3, with 7 bases matching TRBD1. The CDR3 runs to 15 residues. V gave up 2 bases and J gave up 4 bases; unmatched junction bases: 6. This CDR3 reads CASSLRDSSPDTQYF. The CDR3 DNA is TGTGCCAGCAGTTTAAGGGACAGCTCCCCAGATACGCAGTATTTT.

This chain links TRBV5-1 with TRBJ1-1, with D possibly matching TRBD1 (6 bases). Germline assignment: CDR1 SGHRS and CDR2 YFSETQ. The CDR3 contains 19 residues. The V and J ends lost 1 base and 2 bases respectively, with 24 bases between them. Here the CDR3 DNA reads TGCGCCAGCAGCTTGTTTATCCCTCTATATCGGGGGCGAAACACTGAAGCTTTCTTT. This translates into CASSLFIPLYRGRNTEAFF. Variable domain in full (rest from reference TRBV5-1 and TRBJ1-1): KAGVTQTPRYLIKTRGQQVTLSCSPISGHRSVSWYQQTPGQGLQFLFEYFSETQRNKGNFPGRFSGRQFSNSRSEMNVSTLELGDSALYLCASSLFIPLYRGRNTEAFFGQGTRLTVV.

The chain employs TRBV30 and TRBJ1-1; no firm D call. The CDR3 length is 11 residues. The V and J ends lost 7 bases and 11 bases respectively, with 17 bases between them. The germline CDR1 and CDR2 sequences are GTSNPN and SVGIG (reference sequence). The CDR3 protein is CASKFGRQAFF. In DNA form, the CDR3 reads TGTGCCTCCAAATTTGGCAGGCAGGCTTTCTTT.

The chain recombines TRBV6-1 with TRBJ2-5, with D tentatively TRBD1 or TRBD2 (5 bases each). This CDR3 has 14 residues. The germline CDR1 and CDR2 sequences are MNHNS and SASEGT. Trimming removed 8 bases from V and 3 bases from J, with 16 bases in between. The CDR3 loop reads CASGHRDLKETQYF. The CDR3 DNA reads as TGTGCCAGCGGCCATCGGGACCTTAAAGAGACCCAGTACTTC.

The gene calls are TRBV7-8 and TRBJ2-7; D possibly corresponds to TRBD2 (5 bases). Germline assignment: CDR1 SGHVS and CDR2 FQNEAQ. Trimming left V 1 base short and J 2 bases short, with 12 bases between. The CDR3 is 15 residues long. CDR3 sequence reads: CASSLDRGYPYEQYF. The CDR3 DNA reads as TGTGCCAGCAGCTTAGATAGAGGGTACCCCTACGAGCAGTACTTC. Full variable domain (outside the CDR3, taken from reference TRBV7-8 and TRBJ2-7): GAGVSQSPRYKVAKRGQDVALRCDPISGHVSLFWYQQALGQGPEFLTYFQNEAQLDKSGLPSDRFFAERPEGSVSTLKIQRTQQEDSAVYLCASSLDRGYPYEQYFGPGTRLTVT.

The chain couples TRBV29-1 to TRBJ1-1; 8 bases match TRBD1. The V gene end was trimmed by 7 bases and the J gene end by 6 bases; junction bases not matched to a gene: 1. From germline, CDR1 is SQVTM and CDR2 ANQGSEA. The length of the CDR3 is 10 residues. This CDR3 reads CSATGAEAFF. CDR3 nucleotides: TGCAGCGCGACAGGGGCTGAAGCTTTCTTT.

The V call is TRBV20-1, the J call TRBJ2-1; 8 bases match TRBD1. The junction had 6 bases not matched to a gene; V was cut back by 1 base and J by 4 bases. CDR1 is DFQATT and CDR2 is SNEGSKA in the germline V gene (reference sequence). CDR3 length equals 15 residues. CDR3 amino acids: CSARGRTGTYNEQFF. In nucleotides, the CDR3 is TGCAGTGCTAGAGGGAGGACAGGGACTTACAATGAGCAGTTCTTC.

This chain connects TRBV24-1 to TRBJ2-1, with 9 bases that match TRBD2. The length of the CDR3 is 17 residues. Germline CDR1 reads KGHDR; CDR2 reads SFDVKD. Trimming at V came to 3 bases and at J to 4 bases, leaving 9 bases not matched to a gene. CDR3 sequence: CATSDLSAGGLYNEQFF. The CDR3 region has the DNA TGTGCCACCAGTGATCTTTCAGCGGGGGGCCTTTACAATGAGCAGTTCTTC.

This clonotype was detected once. The chain combines TRBV24-1 with TRBJ2-1, with D unclear. Germline CDR1 KGHDR, CDR2 SFDVKD. The CDR3 sequence is 12 residues long. V was trimmed by 4 bases and J by 10 bases, leaving 10 bases between them. The CDR3 DNA reads TGTGCCACCAGTGAGGGCCGCGAGGAGCAGTTCTTC. Protein: CATSEGREEQFF.

This clonotype came up a few times. The chain recombines TRBV6-1 with TRBJ1-4, with D perhaps matching TRBD1 (5 bases). CDR3 size: 15 residues. Germline CDR1 MNHNS, CDR2 SASEGT. Trimming took 9 bases from V and 0 from J, leaving 14 bases between them. The CDR3 DNA reads TGTGCCAGTGCCGGGACGTCTGCAACTAATGAAAAACTGTTTTTT. It is translated as CASAGTSATNEKLFF.